The present T cell receptor (beta chain) was sequenced within a study of T cells after yellow fever vaccination. TCRdb used MiXCR to reprocess the 5' RACE reads, holding one entry per CDR3 protein. Of some 260,000 distinct CDR3 sequences in the sample, about 5% were seen once. Sequenced here: CD4+ T cells sorted from PBMCs, sampled on the day of the yellow fever booster vaccination. The TCR was taken from a man aged 18 to 29 who received the YFV17D yellow fever vaccine.

DNA of the CDR3: TGTGCCAGCAGCTTCCGAAGGCAGGGGGCGGGCGAGCAGTACTTC. It encodes CASSFRRQGAGEQYF. J is TRBJ2-7 and V is TRBV5-6; 8 positions match TRBD1. V shed 2 bases, J shed 6 bases, and the junction held 10 bases outside the gene matches. In germline, CDR1 is SGHDT, CDR2 YYEEEE. The CDR3 contains 15 residues.